This T cell receptor (beta chain) was captured by sequencing in a study of identical twins. Points from the study as a whole: The analysis was cross-sectional rather than longitudinal within donors. The study found weaker excess twin sharing in beta out-of-frame sequences. Partly confounded zero-insertion analyses could result from invariant MAIT and iNKT cells.

The ends lost 7 bases at V and 2 bases at J; junction bases unmatched: 7. Germline V gene data show CDR1 as MNHNS and CDR2 as SASEGT. The CDR3 runs to 15 residues. TCRdb redid the calling of the 5' RACE reads with MiXCR, one entry per CDR3 protein. The data show 250,000 to 350,000 distinct CDR3 sequences, about 8.3% seen once. Concerning this clonotype itself: The antigen is undetermined.

The same sample was also used in a study of yellow fever vaccine responses in identical twins.

V and J are TRBV6-1 and TRBJ2-4; 8 nucleotides line up with TRBD2. The source material was memory (CD45RO+) T cells sorted from blood. The source is a woman aged 18-30 years in good health. The CDR3 loop is CASTPGGLSKNIQYF. The CDR3 DNA reads TGTGCCAGCACTCCGGGGGGGCTTTCCAAAAACATTCAGTACTTC.